The next 32 T cell receptor beta chains were all read from a single sample in a study of blood T cell repertoires in COVID-19 (dated by TCRdb to 2020 to 2022). Library preparation was by the immunoSEQ multiplex PCR assay. TCRdb stores this immuneACCESS table with in-frame sequences only. Part of the clones is absent; in the studies checked, under half of the shortfall reflects unresolved V genes, and no reason is known for the rest. The sample contains more than 250,000 clones, 80% to 90% of them found a single time. 1% of the sample rests with the top ten. The sequenced sample was peripheral blood. The origin of the receptors is a man aged 50 or older with active or convalescent COVID-19.

This chain links TRBV6-5 with TRBJ1-5, with TRBD1 as a possible D gene (5 bases). V was clipped by 5 bases and J by 2 bases, with 13 bases between them. This CDR3 spans 15 amino acids. Germline lookup yields CDR1 MNHEY and CDR2 SVGAGI. In nucleotides, the CDR3 is TGTGCCAGCAGTCCCGACAGCCTGGGCAATCAGCCCCAGCATTTT. It yields the protein CASSPDSLGNQPQHF.

The chain couples TRBV28 to TRBJ1-1, with 7 bases matching TRBD1. V gave up 4 bases and J gave up 3 bases; unmatched junction bases: 11. Germline CDR1 MDHEN, CDR2 SYDVKM. The CDR3 contains 16 residues. Here the CDR3 DNA reads TGTGCCAGCAGTTCCCTCGGACAGGTTTTACACACTGAAGCTTTCTTT. As protein: CASSSLGQVLHTEAFF.

In this sample, this clone turned up a few times. The chain combines TRBV4-2 with TRBJ1-4; no clear D. Per germline, CDR1 LGHNA and CDR2 YNFKEQ. Trimming removed 0 bases from V and 3 bases from J, with 5 bases in between. The length of the CDR3 is 14 residues. CDR3 region: CASSQDTANEKLFF. The CDR3 DNA is TGTGCCAGCAGCCAAGACACAGCTAATGAAAAACTGTTTTTT.

This chain uses TRBV21-1 with TRBJ1-5; TRBD1 is taken as the D call from the table, unchecked against the DNA. TRBV21-1 is reported as a pseudogene. The CDR3 sequence is 15 residues long. CDR3 sequence (DNA): TGTGCCAGCTCAAGACAGATCTATAGCAATCAGCCCCAGCATTTT. Translating gives CASSRQIYSNQPQHF.

The chain carries TRBV2 and TRBJ1-5; 10 bases line up with TRBD1. Germline CDR1 reads SNHLY; CDR2 reads FYNNEI. With V trimmed by 4 bases and J by 2 bases, 5 bases remained unmatched. The CDR3 spans 16 residues. CDR3 coding DNA: TGTGCCAGCAGTGGACAGGGGGCGGGGGGCAATCAGCCCCAGCATTTT. It translates to CASSGQGAGGNQPQHF. Based on the CDR3 plus reference TRBV2 and TRBJ1-5, the full variable domain is EPEVTQTPSHQVTQMGQEVILRCVPISNHLYFYWYRQILGQKVEFLVSFYNNEISEKSEIFDDQFSVERPDGSNFTLKIRSTKLEDSAMYFCASSGQGAGGNQPQHFGDGTRLSIL.

The genes are TRBV5-4 and TRBJ2-1; TRBD1 matches at 9 bases. CDR3 length: 13 amino acids. Germline lookup yields CDR1 SGHNT and CDR2 YYREEE (reference sequence). V shed 4 bases, J shed 8 bases, and the junction held 4 bases outside the gene matches. The CDR3 region has the DNA TGTGCCAGCAGCCGGGACAGGGACGATGAGCAGTTCTTC. Its protein is CASSRDRDDEQFF. Complete variable domain (other parts from reference TRBV5-4 and TRBJ2-1): ETGVTQSPTHLIKTRGQQVTLRCSSQSGHNTVSWYQQALGQGPQFIFQYYREEENGRGNFPPRFSGLQFPNYSSELNVNALELDDSALYLCASSRDRDDEQFFGPGTRLTVL.

The CDR3 spells CASSLGTGTYEQYF. CDR3 in DNA: TGTGCCAGCAGCCTCGGGACTGGGACCTACGAGCAGTACTTC. This chain links TRBV3-1 (or the pseudogene TRBV3-2) with TRBJ2-7, with a tentative D call TRBD2 (6 bases). The CDR3 spans 14 residues. The V gene's germline CDR1 is LGHDT and CDR2 YNNKEL (reference sequence). V was clipped by 4 bases and J by 2 bases, with 12 bases between them.

This sequence joins TRBV7-3 and TRBJ2-1; D call uncertain. Trimming took off 2 bases at V and 2 bases at J, with 4 bases between the two ends. This CDR3 spans 13 amino acids. CDR1 is SGHTA, CDR2 FQGTGA, per germline. CDR3 nucleotides: TGTGCCAGCAGCTTAGACACCTACAATGAGCAGTTCTTC. Its protein product is CASSLDTYNEQFF.

This clone was observed a single time. The chain carries TRBV29-1 and TRBJ1-1; 10 bases map to TRBD1. Germline loops: CDR1 SQVTM, CDR2 ANQGSEA. The CDR3 extends over 15 amino acids. The junction had 10 bases not matched to a gene; V was cut back by 4 bases and J by 5 bases. CDR3 sequence (DNA): TGCAGCGTTGCACACTTAGGGACAGGGGTGACTGAAGCTTTCTTT. Translated, it gives CSVAHLGTGVTEAFF.

CDR3 nucleotide sequence: TGTGCCAGCAGCAAGACAGGGGAGGAGAACACTGAAGCTTTCTTT. Its protein product is CASSKTGEENTEAFF. The rearrangement joins TRBV11-2 to TRBJ1-1, with 8 bases fitting TRBD1. The germline gives CDR1 SGHAT, CDR2 FQNNGV. The V segment lost 5 bases and the J segment 1 base; nucleotides outside the gene matches: 6. The CDR3 runs 15 residues. The full variable domain, its missing parts supplied by reference TRBV11-2 and TRBJ1-1, is EAGVAQSPRYKIIEKRQSVAFWCNPISGHATLYWYQQILGQGPKLLIQFQNNGVVDDSQLPKDRFSAERLKGVDSTLKIQPAKLEDSAVYLCASSKTGEENTEAFFGQGTRLTVV.

The V gene is TRBV5-1, the J gene TRBJ2-7; TRBD2 matches at 14 bases. This CDR3 has 15 amino acids. Trimming at V came to 4 bases and at J to 6 bases, leaving 6 bases not matched to a gene. Germline loops: CDR1 SGHRS, CDR2 YFSETQ. CDR3 sequence (DNA): TGCGCCAGCAGCACCTCGGGACTAGCGGGAGTCGAGCAGTACTTC. Its translation is CASSTSGLAGVEQYF.

This clone was counted once. This chain uses TRBV5-4 with TRBJ2-2, with a weak D call TRBD1 (7 bases). V was trimmed by 4 bases and J by 2 bases, leaving 15 bases between them. Germline CDR1 SGHNT, CDR2 YYREEE (reference sequence). The CDR3 is 16 residues long. CDR3 DNA sequence: TGTGCCAGCAGCATCGGGGGACAGCTAAACACCGGGGAGCTGTTTTTT. As protein: CASSIGGQLNTGELFF.

This clone showed up just once. The rearrangement joins TRBV28 to TRBJ2-2; 8 bases align to TRBD1. Trimming cost V 7 bases and J 0 bases; bases outside gene matches: 7. The CDR3 runs 16 residues. CDR1 MDHEN and CDR2 SYDVKM come from the germline V gene. CDR3 bases: TGTGCCAGCATCCACAGGGACAGGTCGAACACCGGGGAGCTGTTTTTT. This codes for CASIHRDRSNTGELFF.

The chain has TRBV4-3 and TRBJ2-2; D possibly corresponds to TRBD1 (5 bases). This CDR3 comprises 16 residues. Germline V gene data show CDR1 as LGHNA and CDR2 as YSLEER. V lost 0 bases and J 4 bases, leaving 12 bases between the germline ends. The CDR3 loop reads CASSQDDSHPTGELFF. The CDR3 DNA reads as TGCGCCAGCAGCCAAGATGACAGCCACCCCACCGGGGAGCTGTTTTTT.

This clone was seen only once. The chain employs TRBV27 and TRBJ1-4; D gene ambiguous. Germline loops: CDR1 MNHEY, CDR2 SMNVEV (reference sequence). The ends were cut back, 5 bases at V and 8 bases at J, with 18 bases in the middle. This CDR3 region has 15 residues. CDR3 amino acids: CASSERLTLGEKLFF. In DNA form, the CDR3 reads TGTGCCAGCAGTGAGAGACTGACGTTAGGCGAAAAACTGTTTTTT.

CDR3 in DNA: TGCGCCAGCAGCGAGGGACTAGCGGGGCCCCTCTACAATGAGCAGTTCTTC. It yields the protein CASSEGLAGPLYNEQFF. The genes are TRBV5-1 and TRBJ2-1; TRBD2 agrees at 13 bases. The CDR3 is 17 residues long. The germline V gene encodes CDR1 SGHRS and CDR2 YFSETQ. After removal of 4 bases from V and 3 bases from J, the junction contained 7 bases not matched to a gene. Variable domain in full (rest from reference TRBV5-1 and TRBJ2-1): KAGVTQTPRYLIKTRGQQVTLSCSPISGHRSVSWYQQTPGQGLQFLFEYFSETQRNKGNFPGRFSGRQFSNSRSEMNVSTLELGDSALYLCASSEGLAGPLYNEQFFGPGTRLTVL.

The chain is built from TRBV11-2 and TRBJ2-3; D is unclear. The germline V and J ends were trimmed by 3 bases and 0 bases, with 16 bases remaining between them. This CDR3 has 17 amino acids. Germline V gene data show CDR1 as SGHAT and CDR2 as FQNNGV. The CDR3 spells CASSFVVRKSSTDTQYF. In nucleotides, the CDR3 is TGTGCCAGCAGCTTCGTTGTGCGGAAGAGTAGCACAGATACGCAGTATTTT. Combining the CDR3 with reference TRBV11-2 and TRBJ2-3 gives the whole variable domain EAGVAQSPRYKIIEKRQSVAFWCNPISGHATLYWYQQILGQGPKLLIQFQNNGVVDDSQLPKDRFSAERLKGVDSTLKIQPAKLEDSAVYLCASSFVVRKSSTDTQYFGPGTRLTVL.

This clone appeared once. This chain links TRBV27 with TRBJ2-5; TRBD2 agrees at 8 bases. This CDR3 has 14 amino acids. Trimming removed 2 bases from V and 3 bases from J; junction bases left unmatched: 2. Germline CDR1 MNHEY, CDR2 SMNVEV (reference sequence). CDR3 DNA sequence: TGTGCCAGCAGTTTAGGGACTAGAGAAGAGACCCAGTACTTC. Translated, it gives CASSLGTREETQYF.

The J gene is TRBJ1-2, the V gene TRBV2; TRBD1 might be the D (6 bases). Germline CDR1 reads SNHLY; CDR2 reads FYNNEI. The CDR3 spans 13 residues. Deletions cut 5 bases from V and 5 bases from J, with 12 bases between. The chain's CDR3 is CASSPRQAYGYTF. CDR3 DNA: TGTGCCAGCAGTCCCAGACAGGCTTATGGCTACACCTTC.

V gene TRBV28 combines with J gene TRBJ1-1; D is undetermined. Trimming took 5 bases from V and 1 from J, leaving 14 bases between them. CDR3 length equals 15 residues. Germline V gene lookup returns CDR1 MDHEN and CDR2 SYDVKM. This chain's CDR3 is CASSVTGSGNTEAFF. The CDR3 nucleotides are TGTGCCAGCAGTGTGACGGGGTCGGGGAACACTGAAGCTTTCTTT.

This sequence joins TRBV5-4 and TRBJ1-1; a possible D gene is TRBD1 (5 bases). The germline V gene has CDR1 SGHNT and CDR2 YYREEE (reference sequence). This CDR3 has 16 amino acids. The V end lost 5 bases, the J end lost 4 bases, and 21 bases lay between the germline ends. CDR3 nucleotides: TGTGCCAGCAGATATAAGCAGGGCGGGGAGAGCACTGAAGCTTTCTTT. Protein sequence: CASRYKQGGESTEAFF.

J is TRBJ2-4 and V is TRBV28; TRBD2 matches 7 bases. V shed 8 bases and J 7 bases; nucleotides not matched to a gene: 8. Germline assignment: CDR1 MDHEN and CDR2 SYDVKM. This CDR3 is 13 amino acids long. Here the CDR3 reads CASCGGGGNIQYF. Written as DNA, the CDR3 is TGTGCCAGCTGTGGGGGGGGAGGGAACATTCAGTACTTC.

The chain combines TRBV4-1 with TRBJ1-1; 9 positions agree with TRBD1. The germline gives CDR1 MGHRA, CDR2 YSYEKL. With V trimmed by 1 base and J by 1 base, 13 bases remained unmatched. The CDR3 has 19 residues. The CDR3 loop is CASSQVGIGQGRENTEAFF. The CDR3 DNA follows: TGCGCCAGCAGCCAAGTGGGGATCGGACAGGGGAGAGAGAACACTGAAGCTTTCTTT.

The V and J genes are TRBV19 and TRBJ2-3; TRBD2 is a possible D gene (6 bases). With 5 bases removed from V and 6 bases from J, the gap between germline ends came to 21 bases. From germline, CDR1 is LNHDA and CDR2 SQIVND (reference sequence). The CDR3 totals 16 residues. CDR3 region: CASSATWRVPADTQYF. The CDR3 DNA reads as TGTGCCAGTAGTGCGACATGGAGGGTCCCCGCGGATACGCAGTATTTT.

This CDR3 is CASSYLGQSKNYEQYF. The CDR3, as DNA: TGTGCCAGCAGTTACTTAGGACAGTCCAAGAACTACGAGCAGTACTTC. The rearrangement uses TRBV6-5 and TRBJ2-7; tentatively, D is TRBD1 (6 bases). Looked up from germline, CDR1 is MNHEY and CDR2 is SVGAGI. The V gene lost 1 base and the J gene lost 3 bases, with 16 bases spanning the gap. This CDR3 has 16 amino acids.

The chain joins TRBV28 to TRBJ2-3, with 7 nucleotides matching TRBD1. The V segment lost 7 bases and the J segment 0 bases; nucleotides outside the gene matches: 10. CDR3 length: 16 residues. Germline loops: CDR1 MDHEN, CDR2 SYDVKM. The CDR3 DNA is TGTGCCAGCAACCTAAAGGGACAGACAAGCACAGATACGCAGTATTTT. Its translation: CASNLKGQTSTDTQYF.

The rearrangement uses TRBV30 and TRBJ1-1, with 7 bases matching TRBD1. This CDR3 comprises 14 residues. V gave up 0 bases and J gave up 1 base; unmatched junction bases: 2. Germline CDR1 is GTSNPN and CDR2 is SVGIG (reference sequence). The CDR3 nucleotides are TGTGCCTGGAGTGTTAAGGGGGCGAACACTGAAGCTTTCTTT. This encodes CAWSVKGANTEAFF.

The count of this clone is one. V and J are TRBV2 and TRBJ2-3, with D hard to call. V dropped 6 bases and J dropped 0 bases, with 10 bases sitting between them. Per the germline V gene, CDR1 is SNHLY and CDR2 is FYNNEI. This CDR3 contains 14 residues. CDR3 protein: CASSETLSTDTQYF. CDR3 coding DNA: TGTGCCAGCAGCGAGACTCTTAGCACAGATACGCAGTATTTT.

The chain couples TRBV21-1 to TRBJ1-2; the DNA was not compared with TRBD1, the D call given in the table. TRBV21-1 is a pseudogene segment. This CDR3 comprises 17 residues. The CDR3 spells CASSKADRGGLVSGYTF. In DNA, the CDR3 is TGTGCCAGCAGCAAAGCTGACAGGGGTGGCTTAGTTAGTGGCTACACCTTC.

CDR3 loop: CASSLRRDALFEAFF. DNA of the CDR3: TGTGCCAGCAGCTTAAGGAGGGACGCTTTATTTGAAGCTTTCTTT. The chain joins TRBV7-8 to TRBJ1-1; tentatively, D is TRBD1 (5 bases). CDR3 length: 15 amino acids. V dropped 2 bases and J dropped 7 bases, with 17 bases sitting between them. CDR1 and CDR2 from the germline V gene are SGHVS and FQNEAQ.

This clone was counted only a few times. The chain is built from TRBV14 and TRBJ1-1, with D possibly matching TRBD1 (5 bases). Per germline, CDR1 SGHDN and CDR2 FVKESK. The CDR3 runs to 12 residues. V was clipped by 2 bases and J by 11 bases, with 12 bases between them. The CDR3 is CASSQSGVRAFF. The CDR3, as DNA: TGTGCCAGCAGCCAATCGGGGGTTCGGGCTTTCTTT. The whole variable domain, filled in from reference TRBV14 and TRBJ1-1, reads EAGVTQFPSHSVIEKGQTVTLRCDPISGHDNLYWYRRVMGKEIKFLLHFVKESKQDESGMPNNRFLAERTGGTYSTLKVQPAELEDSGVYFCASSQSGVRAFFGQGTRLTVV.

This clone was recorded a few times. This chain links TRBV2 with TRBJ1-2, with 7 bases fitting TRBD1. In germline, CDR1 is SNHLY, CDR2 FYNNEI. The CDR3 runs to 14 residues. The V and J ends lost 4 bases and 4 bases, in that order; junction bases with no gene match: 6. The CDR3 nucleotides read TGTGCCAGCAGTGCCCGAAGGGACAGCTATGGCTACACCTTC. Protein: CASSARRDSYGYTF.